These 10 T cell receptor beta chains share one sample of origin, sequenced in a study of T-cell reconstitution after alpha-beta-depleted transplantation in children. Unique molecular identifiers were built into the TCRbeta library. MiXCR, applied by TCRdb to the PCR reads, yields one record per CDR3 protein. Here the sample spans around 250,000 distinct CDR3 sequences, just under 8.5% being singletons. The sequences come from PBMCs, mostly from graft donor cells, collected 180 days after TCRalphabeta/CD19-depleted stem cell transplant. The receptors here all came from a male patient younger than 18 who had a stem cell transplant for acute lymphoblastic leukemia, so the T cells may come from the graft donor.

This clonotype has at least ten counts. CDR3 region: CASSLARLSEAFF. The DNA for the CDR3 is TGTGCCAGCAGCTTAGCCCGGCTGAGTGAAGCTTTCTTT. The rearrangement joins TRBV7-2 to TRBJ1-1; D is unresolved. Trimming cost V 0 bases and J 7 bases, with 9 bases left between them. Germline values: CDR1 SGHTA, CDR2 FQGNSA. The CDR3 has 13 residues.

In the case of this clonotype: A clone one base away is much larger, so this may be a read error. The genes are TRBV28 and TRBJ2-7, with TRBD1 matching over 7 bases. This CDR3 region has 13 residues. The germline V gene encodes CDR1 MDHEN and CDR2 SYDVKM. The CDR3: CAGSQTGIYEQYF. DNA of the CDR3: TGTGCCGGCAGTCAGACAGGGATCTACGAGCAGTACTTC.

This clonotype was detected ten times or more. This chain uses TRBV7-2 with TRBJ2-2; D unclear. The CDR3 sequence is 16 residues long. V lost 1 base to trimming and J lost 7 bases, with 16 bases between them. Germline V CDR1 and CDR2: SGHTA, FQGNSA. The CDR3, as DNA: TGTGCCAGCAGCTTAGGAGACTGGGCACGGGTCGGGGAGCTGTTTTTT. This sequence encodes CASSLGDWARVGELFF.

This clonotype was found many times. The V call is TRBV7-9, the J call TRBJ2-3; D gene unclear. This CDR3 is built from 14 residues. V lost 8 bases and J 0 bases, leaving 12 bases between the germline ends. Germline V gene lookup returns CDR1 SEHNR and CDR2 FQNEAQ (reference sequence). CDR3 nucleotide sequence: TGTGCCAGCGGAACCGGGTCTAGCACAGATACGCAGTATTTT. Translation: CASGTGSSTDTQYF.

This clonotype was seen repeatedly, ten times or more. Here the CDR3 reads CASSILGGGDRGSEAFF. The CDR3 region has the DNA TGTGCCAGTAGTATATTAGGAGGAGGAGACAGGGGATCTGAAGCTTTCTTT. V gene TRBV19 combines with J gene TRBJ1-1, with 8 positions matching TRBD1. Per the germline V gene, CDR1 is LNHDA and CDR2 is SQIVND (reference sequence). CDR3 size: 17 residues. J lost 6 bases, V lost 2 bases, and 14 bases had no gene match.

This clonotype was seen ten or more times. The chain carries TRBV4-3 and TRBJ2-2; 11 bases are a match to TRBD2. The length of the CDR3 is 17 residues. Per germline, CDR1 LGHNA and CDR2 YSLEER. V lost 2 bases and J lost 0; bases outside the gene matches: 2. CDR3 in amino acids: CASSQYSGGANTGELFF. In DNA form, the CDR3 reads TGCGCCAGCAGCCAATATAGCGGGGGGGCGAACACCGGGGAGCTGTTTTTT.

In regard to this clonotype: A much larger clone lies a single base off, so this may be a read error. This CDR3 is CAISELAGGPKYEQFF. CDR3 bases: TGTGCCATCAGTGAGTTAGCGGGAGGGCCCAAGTATGAGCAGTTCTTC. The chain joins TRBV10-3 to TRBJ2-1; TRBD2 agrees at 11 bases. With V trimmed by 1 base and J by 8 bases, 7 bases remained unmatched. This CDR3 contains 16 residues. Germline CDR1 reads ENHRY; CDR2 reads SYGVKD.

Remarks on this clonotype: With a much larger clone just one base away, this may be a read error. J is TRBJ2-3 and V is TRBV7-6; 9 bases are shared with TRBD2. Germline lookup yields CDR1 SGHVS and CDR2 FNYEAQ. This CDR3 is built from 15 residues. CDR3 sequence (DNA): TGTGCCAGCAGCTTAGCAGCGGGAGGCACATATACGCAGTATTTT. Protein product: CASSLAAGGTYTQYF.

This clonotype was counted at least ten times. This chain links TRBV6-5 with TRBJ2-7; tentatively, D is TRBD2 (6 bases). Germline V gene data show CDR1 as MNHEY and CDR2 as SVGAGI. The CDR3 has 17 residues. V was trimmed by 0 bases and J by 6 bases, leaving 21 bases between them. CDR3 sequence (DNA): TGTGCCAGCAGTTACTCATTCCTAGGTCGCGGGGTAGGCGAGCAGTACTTC. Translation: CASSYSFLGRGVGEQYF.

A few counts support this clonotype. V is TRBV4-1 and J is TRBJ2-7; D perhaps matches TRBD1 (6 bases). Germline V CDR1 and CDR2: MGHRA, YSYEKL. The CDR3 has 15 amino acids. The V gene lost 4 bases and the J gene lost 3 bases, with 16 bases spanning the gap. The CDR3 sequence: CASSPLPRGGYEQYF. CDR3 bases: TGCGCCAGCAGCCCGCTCCCGCGAGGGGGCTACGAGCAGTACTTC.